This T cell receptor beta chain was captured in a study of beta chain features in type 1 diabetes. Investigators reverse transcribed all isolated RNA, so they sequenced expressed TCRB transcripts. Repertoires were generated with immunoSEQ multiplex PCR, while TCRdb's copy carries only in-frame clones and drops some. This sample has under 200,000 clones, with approximately 8.1% found just once. This clone occurred many times. Germline loops: CDR1 GTSNPN, CDR2 SVGIG (reference sequence). The CDR3 runs to 14 residues. Trimming took 4 bases from V and 0 from J, leaving 11 bases between them. The sequencing sample was made of central memory CD4+ T cells from blood. V and J are TRBV30 and TRBJ2-3, with TRBD2 as a possible D gene (7 bases). The sequence was obtained from a man aged 18 to 35 in good health. The CDR3, as DNA: TGTGCCTGGATGCGCGGGGGCAGCACAGATACGCAGTATTTT. Translation gives CAWMRGGSTDTQYF.